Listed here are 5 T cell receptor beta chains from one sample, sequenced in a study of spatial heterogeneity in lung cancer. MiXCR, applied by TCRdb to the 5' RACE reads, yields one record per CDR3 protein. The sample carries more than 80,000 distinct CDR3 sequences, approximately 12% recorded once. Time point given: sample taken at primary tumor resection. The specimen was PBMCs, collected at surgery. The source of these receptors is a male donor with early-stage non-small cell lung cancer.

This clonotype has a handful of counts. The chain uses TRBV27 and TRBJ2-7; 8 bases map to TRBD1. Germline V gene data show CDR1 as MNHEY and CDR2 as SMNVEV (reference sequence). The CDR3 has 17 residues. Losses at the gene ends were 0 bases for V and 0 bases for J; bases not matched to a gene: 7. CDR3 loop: CASSLSTQGGRSYEQYF. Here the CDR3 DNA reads TGTGCCAGCAGTTTATCGACACAGGGGGGTCGCTCCTACGAGCAGTACTTC.

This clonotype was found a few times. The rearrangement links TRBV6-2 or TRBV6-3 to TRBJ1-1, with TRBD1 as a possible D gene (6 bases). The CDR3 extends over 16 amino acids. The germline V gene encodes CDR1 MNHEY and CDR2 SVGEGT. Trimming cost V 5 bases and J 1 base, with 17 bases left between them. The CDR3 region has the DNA TGTGCCAGCAGTACCACCGGAGGACAGAGGAACACTGAAGCTTTCTTT. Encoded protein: CASSTTGGQRNTEAFF.

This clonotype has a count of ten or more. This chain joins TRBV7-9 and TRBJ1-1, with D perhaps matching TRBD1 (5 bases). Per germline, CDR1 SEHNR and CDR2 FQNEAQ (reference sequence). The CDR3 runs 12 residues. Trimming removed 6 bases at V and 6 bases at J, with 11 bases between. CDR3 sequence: CASRLVGAEAFF. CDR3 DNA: TGTGCCAGCAGGCTGGTGGGGGCTGAAGCTTTCTTT. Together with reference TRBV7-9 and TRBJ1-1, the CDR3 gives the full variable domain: DTGVSQNPRHKITKRGQNVTFRCDPISEHNRLYWYRQTLGQGPEFLTYFQNEAQLEKSRLLSDRFSAERPKGSFSTLEIQRTEQGDSAMYLCASRLVGAEAFFGQGTRLTVV.

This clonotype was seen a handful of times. CDR3 sequence: CAINSQGNNEQFF. The CDR3 region has the DNA TGTGCCATCAACTCACAGGGTAACAATGAGCAGTTCTTC. The chain is built from TRBV6-6 and TRBJ2-1; tentative D call: TRBD1 (6 bases). The CDR3 has 13 amino acids. Germline V CDR1 and CDR2: MNHNY, SVGAGI (reference sequence). V dropped 10 bases and J dropped 5 bases, with 15 bases sitting between them.

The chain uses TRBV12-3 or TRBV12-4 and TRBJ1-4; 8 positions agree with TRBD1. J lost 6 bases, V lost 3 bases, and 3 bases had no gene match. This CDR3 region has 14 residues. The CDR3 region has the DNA TGTGCCAGCAGTTTCCAGGGGGCCGATGAAAAACTGTTTTTT. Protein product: CASSFQGADEKLFF.